This is a list of T cell receptor beta chains from one sample in a study of T cells after somatic rescue of genetic block. Assay: immunoSEQ multiplex PCR; the TCRdb copy retains only in-frame clones and omits some. The table lists roughly 110,000 clones, around nine tenths of them singletons. Input material: peripheral blood mononuclear cells (PBMCs). The receptors originated from a woman younger than 35. CDR3s include the opening cysteine and the closing phenylalanine or tryptophan. Fields, in order: D gene, clone size, V gene, J gene, CDR3 protein, CDR3 DNA. The D gene is left open where the match is weak. Clone size is stated in some rows and not others, as once, few, many or a class when expanded.

NA,once,TRBV29-1,TRBJ1-2,CSARDGNYGYTF,TGCAGCGCGCGGGACGGAAACTATGGCTACACCTTC
TRBD1,NA,TRBV29-1,TRBJ1-6,CSARDSSSYNSPLHF,TGCAGCGCCCGGGACAGTAGCTCCTATAATTCACCCCTCCACTTT
TRBD2,NA,TRBV25-1,TRBJ2-1,CASRTSGNNEQFF,TGTGCCAGCAGGACTAGCGGCAACAATGAGCAGTTCTTC
TRBD1,NA,TRBV19,TRBJ1-1,CASMGQGTMNTEAFF,TGTGCCAGTATGGGACAGGGGACGATGAACACTGAAGCTTTCTTT
NA,once,TRBV4-2,TRBJ1-1,CASSQEWQIPSLEAFF,TGTGCCAGCAGCCAAGAGTGGCAGATACCCAGCCTTGAAGCTTTCTTT
NA,once,TRBV10-3,TRBJ1-2,CAISEGLRGYTF,TGTGCCATCAGTGAGGGTCTTAGGGGCTACACCTTC
TRBD1,once,TRBV2,TRBJ1-2,CASTDRTGGGNYGYTF,TGTGCCAGCACCGACAGGACAGGGGGAGGTAACTATGGCTACACCTTC
TRBD1,NA,TRBV11-3,TRBJ2-7,CASSPGQAYEQYF,TGTGCCAGCAGCCCGGGACAGGCCTACGAGCAGTACTTC
NA,NA,TRBV14,TRBJ1-2,CASSLGRGGYTF,TGTGCCAGCAGCCTAGGCAGGGGCGGCTACACCTTC
TRBD1,NA,TRBV2,TRBJ2-7,CASSTITGGEYEQYF,TGTGCCAGCAGTACCATAACAGGGGGCGAATACGAGCAGTACTTC
TRBD1,once,TRBV6-5,TRBJ1-1,CASRAGGLNTEAFF,TGTGCCAGCAGAGCAGGGGGGCTGAACACTGAAGCTTTCTTT
TRBD1,once,TRBV6-1,TRBJ2-5,CASSEVGQGQETQYF,TGTGCCAGCAGTGAAGTAGGACAGGGACAAGAGACCCAGTACTTC
NA,NA,TRBV2,TRBJ2-3,CASSLTDTQYF,TGTGCCAGTTCCTTAACAGATACGCAGTATTTT
NA,NA,TRBV7-3,TRBJ2-2,CASSLGGPNTGELFF,TGTGCCAGCAGCTTAGGAGGGCCGAACACCGGGGAGCTGTTTTTT
TRBD1,NA,TRBV28,TRBJ1-2,CASSLDRALYGYTF,TGTGCCAGCAGTTTGGACAGGGCCCTTTATGGCTACACCTTC
NA,once,TRBV6-5,TRBJ2-1,CASSQPSYNEQFF,TGTGCCAGCAGTCAGCCTAGCTACAATGAGCAGTTCTTC
TRBD1,NA,TRBV2,TRBJ1-2,CAIERDRYGYTF,TGTGCCATCGAAAGGGACAGATATGGCTACACCTTC
NA,NA,TRBV9,TRBJ1-5,CASSATGNQPQHF,TGTGCCAGCAGCGCAACTGGCAATCAGCCCCAGCATTTT
NA,NA,TRBV12-5,TRBJ1-5,CASGLRQGGNNQPQHF,TGTGCTAGTGGTTTGAGGCAGGGAGGAAACAATCAGCCCCAGCATTTT
NA,NA,TRBV7-9,TRBJ2-3,CASSFVGDHPGDTQYF,TGTGCCAGCAGTTTCGTCGGTGACCATCCAGGAGATACGCAGTATTTT
TRBD1,NA,TRBV6-5,TRBJ1-1,CASSYQGDRGTEAFF,TGTGCCAGCAGTTACCAGGGGGACAGGGGCACTGAAGCTTTCTTT
NA,NA,TRBV19,TRBJ1-1,CASRDAGLGTEAFF,TGTGCCAGTAGAGATGCAGGGTTGGGCACTGAAGCTTTCTTT
TRBD1,NA,TRBV5-4,TRBJ1-2,CASRTGGAYGYTF,TGTGCCAGCAGGACAGGGGGCGCTTATGGCTACACCTTC
NA,NA,TRBV25-1,TRBJ1-2,CASSQTDNYGYTF,TGTGCCAGCAGTCAAACAGATAACTATGGCTACACCTTC
NA,once,TRBV27,TRBJ1-2,CASRGGAGPSGFYGYTF,TGTGCCAGCAGGGGGGGGGCAGGGCCCTCTGGATTCTATGGCTACACCTTC
NA,NA,TRBV27,TRBJ1-5,CASSLSLTGVQHF,TGTGCCAGCAGTTTATCGCTGACAGGAGTCCAGCATTTT
NA,NA,TRBV9,TRBJ1-6,CASSVGGDNSPLHF,TGTGCCAGCAGCGTAGGAGGGGACAATTCACCCCTCCACTTT
NA,NA,TRBV13,TRBJ1-2,CASSQKAAGKRRGEGRNPF,TGTGCCAGCAGCCAAAAGGCGGCAGGGAAGAGACGGGGAGAGGGCAGAAACCCCTTC
NA,NA,TRBV5-4,TRBJ2-7,CASSLAGSVYEQYF,TGTGCCAGCAGCTTGGCTGGCAGCGTCTACGAGCAGTACTTC
TRBD1,NA,TRBV30,TRBJ1-6,CAVSTGGSSPLHF,TGTGCCGTCTCGACAGGGGGAAGTTCACCCCTCCACTTT
NA,NA,TRBV4-1,TRBJ1-3,CASSPLNVMAGNTIYF,TGCGCCAGCAGCCCCCTAAACGTTATGGCCGGAAACACCATATATTTT
NA,NA,TRBV7-2,TRBJ2-5,CASSLSVAVAGETQYF,TGTGCCAGCAGCTTAAGTGTGGCGGTGGCGGGAGAGACCCAGTACTTC
NA,NA,TRBV27,TRBJ1-2,CASSSRTVANYGYTF,TGTGCCAGCAGTTCACGGACAGTTGCTAACTATGGCTACACCTTC
NA,once,TRBV4-1,TRBJ2-3,CASSQGLASTDTQYF,TGCGCCAGCAGCCAAGGACTGGCTAGCACAGATACGCAGTATTTT